This T cell receptor beta chain was found in a study of molecular identifiers for immune sequencing clone quantification. Naive CD8 T cells were FACS-sorted by CD8+CD4-CCR7+CD45RA+ markers. At least ten counts were recorded for this clonotype. The CDR3 contains 18 residues. CDR1 MGHRA and CDR2 YSYEKL come from the germline V gene. V shed 3 bases and J 6 bases; nucleotides not matched to a gene: 12. Listed TCR primers and previously described methods were used for bulk TCR libraries. TCRdb redid the calling of the PCR reads with MiXCR, one entry per CDR3 protein. This table holds about 640,000 distinct CDR3 sequences, nearly 20% found once.

The gene calls are TRBV4-1 and TRBJ2-3; 13 positions match TRBD2. The TCR originated in a human donor in good health. Some libraries in this study had Jurkat cell RNA spiked in. Sequenced input: naive CD8+ T cells from blood, with Jurkat cell RNA spiked in. Subset given: FACS-sorted CD8+CD4-CCR7+CD45RA+ naive T cells. The CDR3 sequence is CASSQAGTSGIRADTQYF. The DNA for the CDR3 is TGCGCCAGCAGCCAGGCCGGGACTAGCGGGATTCGGGCGGATACGCAGTATTTT.